These T cell receptor beta chains were read from a single sample in a study of spatial heterogeneity in lung cancer. TCRdb processed the 5' RACE reads anew with MiXCR; each CDR3 protein has one entry. The sample holds 7,500 to 10,000 distinct CDR3 sequences, about a quarter seen once. This specimen consisted of PBMCs, obtained at follow-up. The receptor source for this set is a female donor with early-stage non-small cell lung cancer. Each CDR3 is given with its conserved first and last residue. The order of the fields is D gene, J gene, V gene, clone size, CDR3 protein, CDR3 DNA. The D gene is left open where the match is weak. Size is omitted from some rows. Given values are once, few, many or a class for expanded clones.

D: .; J: TRBJ2-2; V: TRBV18; size: .; CDR3: CASSPEFSTGELFF; DNA: TGTGCCAGCTCACCAGAGTTTTCCACCGGGGAGCTGTTTTTT
D: TRBD1; J: TRBJ2-2; V: TRBV28; size: .; CDR3: CASNNRGLGGELFF; DNA: TGTGCCAGCAATAACAGGGGATTGGGCGGGGAGCTGTTTTTT
D: TRBD2; J: TRBJ2-7; V: TRBV20-1; size: .; CDR3: CSARVSESGSLYEQYF; DNA: TGCAGTGCTAGAGTGTCCGAGAGCGGGAGTCTCTACGAGCAGTACTTC
D: TRBD2; J: TRBJ2-7; V: TRBV7-9; size: few; CDR3: CASSRGTTYEQYF; DNA: TGTGCCAGCAGCCGTGGGACTACCTACGAGCAGTACTTC
D: TRBD2; J: TRBJ2-2; V: TRBV7-3; size: few; CDR3: CASSLRLAGVGTGELFF; DNA: TGTGCCAGCAGCTTGAGACTAGCGGGAGTAGGCACCGGGGAGCTGTTTTTT
D: .; J: TRBJ2-3; V: TRBV5-1; size: medium-sized; CDR3: CASSSSSDPADTQYF; DNA: TGCGCCAGCAGCTCCTCCTCGGACCCGGCAGATACGCAGTATTTT
D: TRBD2; J: TRBJ2-1; V: TRBV9; size: medium-sized; CDR3: CASSAHTGTSSYNEQFF; DNA: TGTGCCAGCAGCGCACATACCGGGACTAGCTCCTACAATGAGCAGTTCTTC
D: .; J: TRBJ1-4; V: TRBV11-2; size: .; CDR3: CASSLNEKLFF; DNA: TGTGCCAGCAGCTTAAACGAAAAACTGTTTTTT
D: TRBD2; J: TRBJ2-5; V: TRBV20-1; size: .; CDR3: CSVRTSGETQYF; DNA: TGCAGTGTCAGGACTAGCGGCGAGACCCAGTACTTC
D: .; J: TRBJ1-3; V: TRBV29-1; size: .; CDR3: CSVGSSGNTIYF; DNA: TGCAGCGTTGGATCCTCTGGAAACACCATATATTTT
D: .; J: TRBJ1-2; V: TRBV19; size: .; CDR3: CASSPGTHYGYTF; DNA: TGTGCCAGTAGTCCCGGGACACACTATGGCTACACCTTC
D: TRBD1; J: TRBJ2-7; V: TRBV6-9; size: few; CDR3: CASRPHWDRDYEQYF; DNA: TGTGCCAGCAGACCTCATTGGGACAGGGACTACGAGCAGTACTTC
D: TRBD1; J: TRBJ1-2; V: TRBV3-1; size: .; CDR3: CASSRQGGYGYTF; DNA: TGTGCCAGCAGCCGACAGGGGGGCTATGGCTACACCTTC
D: .; J: TRBJ2-1; V: TRBV10-3; size: .; CDR3: CATGPYNEQFF; DNA: TGTGCCACCGGACCGTACAATGAGCAGTTCTTC
D: .; J: TRBJ2-1; V: TRBV14; size: .; CDR3: CASSPRPPGLALVEQFF; DNA: TGTGCCAGCAGCCCCCGTCCCCCGGGGCTAGCGTTGGTTGAGCAGTTCTTC
D: .; J: TRBJ2-7; V: TRBV24-1; size: .; CDR3: CATSDAGQNYEQYF; DNA: TGTGCCACCAGTGATGCTGGACAGAACTACGAGCAGTACTTC
D: .; J: TRBJ1-1; V: TRBV29-1; size: few; CDR3: CSVEDRGRANTEAFF; DNA: TGCAGCGTTGAAGATCGGGGCCGGGCCAACACTGAAGCTTTCTTT
D: .; J: TRBJ2-3; V: TRBV20-1; size: few; CDR3: CSARDSRSATDTQYF; DNA: TGCAGTGCTAGAGATTCGAGGTCAGCCACAGATACGCAGTATTTT
D: TRBD2; J: TRBJ2-5; V: TRBV5-1; size: few; CDR3: CASSKTAGPEETQYF; DNA: TGCGCCAGCAGCAAAACAGCGGGACCCGAAGAGACCCAGTACTTC
D: .; J: TRBJ2-2; V: TRBV5-1; size: few; CDR3: CASSLEVSVGELFF; DNA: TGCGCCAGCAGCTTGGAAGTCTCCGTAGGGGAGCTGTTTTTT
D: TRBD1; J: TRBJ2-7; V: TRBV10-3; size: .; CDR3: CAISDGQAYEQYF; DNA: TGTGCCATCAGCGATGGACAGGCCTACGAGCAGTACTTC
D: TRBD1; J: TRBJ1-5; V: TRBV18; size: few; CDR3: CASSPSGGSNQPQHF; DNA: TGTGCCAGCTCACCATCAGGGGGAAGCAATCAGCCCCAGCATTTT
D: .; J: TRBJ2-4; V: TRBV7-9; size: medium-sized; CDR3: CASSPPTGLLNIQYF; DNA: TGTGCCAGCAGCCCGCCTACGGGCCTTCTCAACATTCAGTACTTC
D: .; J: TRBJ2-7; V: TRBV10-1; size: .; CDR3: CASSESVGLHEQYF; DNA: TGCGCCAGCAGTGAGTCAGTGGGCTTGCACGAGCAGTACTTC
D: .; J: TRBJ1-1; V: TRBV28; size: .; CDR3: CASSSVTEAFF; DNA: TGTGCCAGCAGTTCCGTCACTGAAGCTTTCTTT
D: .; J: TRBJ2-1; V: TRBV30; size: .; CDR3: CAWSVSYEQFF; DNA: TGTGCCTGGAGTGTATCGTATGAGCAGTTCTTC
D: TRBD2; J: TRBJ2-7; V: TRBV6-1; size: few; CDR3: CASSAGTSLF; DNA: TGTGCCAGCAGTGCCGGGACTAGCTTATTC
D: .; J: TRBJ2-3; V: TRBV5-5; size: medium-sized; CDR3: CASSLHRTGADTQYF; DNA: TGTGCCAGCAGCTTACATCGGACGGGGGCAGATACGCAGTATTTT
D: .; J: TRBJ1-1; V: TRBV6-5; size: .; CDR3: CASSYRSMNTEAFF; DNA: TGTGCCAGCAGTTACCGATCCATGAACACTGAAGCTTTCTTT
D: .; J: TRBJ2-3; V: TRBV5-8; size: .; CDR3: CASSLEASRRAGPEYF; DNA: TGTGCCAGCAGCTTGGAAGCTAGCAGGAGAGCCGGTCCCGAGTATTTT
D: .; J: TRBJ2-6; V: TRBV6-2/TRBV6-3; size: .; CDR3: CASSPQHPSGANVLTF; DNA: TGTGCCAGCAGTCCTCAACACCCCTCTGGGGCCAACGTCCTGACTTTC
D: .; J: TRBJ2-7; V: TRBV20-1; size: .; CDR3: CSARDSRVPSYEQYF; DNA: TGCAGTGCTAGAGATAGCAGGGTCCCCTCCTACGAGCAGTACTTC
D: .; J: TRBJ2-7; V: TRBV7-9; size: medium-sized; CDR3: CASSLEVAGKSEQYF; DNA: TGTGCCAGCAGCTTAGAGGTGGCAGGGAAATCCGAGCAGTACTTC
D: TRBD1; J: TRBJ2-7; V: TRBV27; size: .; CDR3: CASSPDRGIYEQYF; DNA: TGTGCCAGCAGTCCTGACAGGGGGATCTACGAGCAGTACTTC
D: .; J: TRBJ1-2; V: TRBV28; size: .; CDR3: CASSFSVNYGYTF; DNA: TGTGCCAGCAGTTTTTCAGTTAACTATGGCTACACCTTC
D: .; J: TRBJ2-7; V: TRBV10-3; size: few; CDR3: CAINAGEIPYEQYF; DNA: TGTGCCATCAACGCCGGGGAGATTCCCTACGAGCAGTACTTC
D: TRBD2; J: TRBJ2-5; V: TRBV29-1; size: .; CDR3: CSVFGLAGVETQYF; DNA: TGCAGCGTTTTTGGACTAGCGGGAGTAGAGACCCAGTACTTC
D: .; J: TRBJ2-5; V: TRBV15; size: .; CDR3: CATSRSGVETQYF; DNA: TGTGCCACCAGCAGATCCGGAGTGGAGACCCAGTACTTC
D: .; J: TRBJ1-2; V: TRBV20-1; size: .; CDR3: CSAPTRDPNYGYTF; DNA: TGCAGTGCTCCCACCAGGGACCCTAACTATGGCTACACCTTC
D: .; J: TRBJ2-2; V: TRBV15; size: few; CDR3: CATSSTGELFF; DNA: TGTGCCACCAGCAGCACCGGGGAGCTGTTTTTT
D: .; J: TRBJ2-6; V: TRBV7-3; size: few; CDR3: CASSLMKNSGANVLTF; DNA: TGTGCCAGCAGCTTAATGAAGAACTCTGGGGCCAACGTCCTGACTTTC
D: TRBD1; J: TRBJ2-3; V: TRBV5-1; size: .; CDR3: CASSQGQGATDTQYF; DNA: TGCGCCAGCAGCCAAGGACAGGGGGCTACAGATACGCAGTATTTT
D: .; J: TRBJ2-2; V: TRBV10-2; size: .; CDR3: CASSEGNSGTGELFF; DNA: TGCGCCAGCAGTGAGGGGAATTCGGGGACCGGGGAGCTGTTTTTT
D: TRBD2; J: TRBJ2-5; V: TRBV29-1; size: few; CDR3: CSVSEGGRQTQYF; DNA: TGCAGCGTTTCGGAGGGCGGGAGGCAGACCCAGTACTTC
D: .; J: TRBJ2-2; V: TRBV2; size: few; CDR3: CASRPFTQNTGELFF; DNA: TGTGCCAGCAGACCATTTACTCAGAACACCGGGGAGCTGTTTTTT
D: .; J: TRBJ2-3; V: TRBV7-9; size: .; CDR3: CASSLGGNGDTQYF; DNA: TGTGCCAGCAGCTTAGGGGGAAACGGAGATACGCAGTATTTT
D: TRBD2; J: TRBJ2-1; V: TRBV27; size: .; CDR3: CASSRSGKEFNEQFF; DNA: TGTGCCAGCAGCAGGAGCGGGAAGGAGTTTAATGAGCAGTTCTTC
D: .; J: TRBJ2-5; V: TRBV28; size: medium-sized; CDR3: CASSLGRGAKQETQYF; DNA: TGTGCCAGCAGTTTAGGCAGGGGCGCGAAGCAAGAGACCCAGTACTTC
D: TRBD1; J: TRBJ2-5; V: TRBV7-9; size: few; CDR3: CASSPLGGQGPPQETQYF; DNA: TGTGCCAGCAGCCCTCTGGGGGGACAGGGCCCCCCTCAAGAGACCCAGTACTTC
D: .; J: TRBJ2-2; V: TRBV7-9; size: .; CDR3: CASSTLSRPDPGAPGELFF; DNA: TGTGCCAGCAGCACTCTCTCCAGGCCGGACCCAGGGGCCCCCGGGGAGCTGTTTTTT
D: TRBD2; J: TRBJ2-1; V: TRBV30; size: .; CDR3: CAWKREGRLGPEFF; DNA: TGTGCCTGGAAGCGGGAGGGCCGCCTCGGGCCGGAGTTCTTC
D: .; J: TRBJ2-5; V: TRBV30; size: few; CDR3: CAWNPGGGETQYF; DNA: TGTGCCTGGAATCCTGGAGGAGGAGAGACCCAGTACTTC
D: TRBD1; J: TRBJ2-7; V: TRBV30; size: .; CDR3: CAWSSGTGVYEQYF; DNA: TGTGCCTGGAGTTCTGGGACAGGGGTCTACGAGCAGTACTTC
D: .; J: TRBJ2-3; V: TRBV11-2; size: few; CDR3: CASSLDRRDTQYF; DNA: TGTGCCAGCAGCTTAGATCGTCGGGATACGCAGTATTTT
D: .; J: TRBJ2-3; V: TRBV28; size: medium-sized; CDR3: CASRGSGGTQYF; DNA: TGTGCCAGCAGGGGGTCAGGCGGTACGCAGTATTTT
D: .; J: TRBJ2-3; V: TRBV7-2; size: few; CDR3: CASSPSGDTQYF; DNA: TGTGCCAGCAGCCCCTCCGGGGATACGCAGTATTTT
D: TRBD2; J: TRBJ2-1; V: TRBV29-1; size: .; CDR3: CSVDRSGSSYNEQFF; DNA: TGCAGCGTTGATAGGAGCGGGAGCTCCTACAATGAGCAGTTCTTC